Given below is one T cell receptor (beta chain) in context. In the original processing: Estimation of nucleated cell counts was performed using reference gene primer amplification. Libraries were prepared by immunoSEQ multiplex PCR; TCRdb keeps only in-frame clonotypes and omits some of them. V, J and clone size are taken as reported in that table, and D and trimming were inferred from the DNA itself. The data contain 250,000 to 350,000 clones, 80% to 90% of them seen just once; the ten biggest clones take up roughly 8%. This record comes from a study of blood T cell repertoires in COVID-19. Turning to the study itself: Whether acute or convalescent, the COVID-19 samples came from the United States, Italy and Spain. T cells, B-cell-depleted T cells, or PBMCs supplied cDNA or gDNA.

V lost 4 bases and J lost 4; bases outside the gene matches: 9. CDR3 size: 15 residues. Germline CDR1 is SGHRS and CDR2 is YFSETQ. The clonotype comes from a woman in her fifties or sixties who had recovered from COVID-19. The chain joins TRBV5-1 to TRBJ2-5; 8 bases agree with TRBD2. The sequencing input was peripheral blood. CDR3 DNA: TGCGCCAGCAGCCCCGGGGGGGGGTCCGGAGAGACCCAGTACTTC. This sequence encodes CASSPGGGSGETQYF.